Below, one TCR beta chain is given with its context. Its antigen target is currently unknown. Base-call qualities are not available, and no considerably larger clone is one nucleotide away. This sample is part of a study of shared clonotypes between healthy human individuals (dated by TCRdb to the early 2020s). Study-level background: The cohort included three men and a couple of women between 18 and 49 years of age. The study deeply sequenced blood TCR repertoires of about 5 healthy adults to estimate repertoire size and the extent of clonotype sharing between individuals. Different laboratories and diverse techniques were used to prepare libraries and sequence TCR repertoires, to increase sequencing depth and limit assay-specific biases. Leukapheresis yielded between about 0.9 and 9.5 billion PBMCs per donor.

V loses 4 bases at its end and J loses 6 bases; junction bases beyond the gene matches: 10. The germline V gene encodes CDR1 SGHDT and CDR2 YYEEEE. The CDR3, cysteine through phenylalanine, is 15 amino acids long. Just CDR3 DNA is preserved here, 45 bases in frame from base 1. The donors were healthy, HIV-negative adults with no recently reported acute infections or vaccinations. Every donor was a Caucasian adult living in Nashville, Tennessee, USA. In the unsorted samples, 87 million or so PBMCs were counted, and genomic DNA was extracted using the QIAamp DNA Blood Mini kit. Blood was obtained by leukapheresis, after which PBMCs were separated by Ficoll-Histopaque density gradient centrifugation and cryopreserved in liquid nitrogen vapor phase. Overall study outcomes, separate from this receptor: Only blood was sampled, and tissue TCR repertoires likely differ from those in blood. Because the study included only a small number of donors, the genetic and exposure-history diversity represented was limited. Pairwise subsampling led to the expectation that sequencing depth would affect the degree of clonotype sharing among donors.

Using the deep immunoSEQ assay, multiplex PCR amplified TCR CDR3 regions from genomic DNA. Genomic DNA extracted from each cell subset was distributed evenly over all wells of several immunoSEQ 96-well plates, and each plate served as one replicate. For unsorted PBMC, around 0.3 ug genomic DNA, equal to 32,000 or so T cell genomes, was loaded into each replicate PCR. Unsorted PBMC genomic DNA was sequenced across ten immunoSEQ deep assay plates. The purified libraries were quantified using a Qubit 3.0 fluorometer, sized with a Bioanalyzer 2100, and then quantified again using the KAPA Library Quantification kit. A separate single-read 150-cycle Illumina NextSeq 550 flow cell was used to sequence each immunoSEQ 96-well plate. Concerning the study's data processing: Because only junctional sequences without quality scores were contained in the immunoSEQ output, filtering matching that applied to full-length reads could not be performed. To assign V/J genes and CDR3, sequences were annotated using PyIR, a Python wrapper for IgBLAST v1.9, with IMGT germline references. Reads were filtered out if the reads had weak V/J assignments (E-value above 1e-6), no CDR3, stop codons, out-of-frame junctions, or ambiguous translated residues. A V3J clonotype was defined by an identical inferred V gene, J gene, and CDR3 amino acid sequence. The percentage overlap between two repertoires was calculated by dividing the number of shared unique clonotypes by the size of the smaller repertoire. Repertoire richness was assessed with RTK rarefaction, the Chao1 estimator, and Recon v2.1 estimates of unobserved clonotypes. Here the immuneACCESS table is served through TCRdb, limited to in-frame sequences with V and J called. Missing clones are a known gap in these copies; in checked studies unresolved V genes cover under half, and the rest lacks a known reason. The DNA was the basis for D and trimming; V, J and clone size are from that table. The sample yields nearly 500,000 clones; 76% were counted once. The ten largest clones capture over 10% of the sample.

The specimen sequenced was PBMCs. The chain joins TRBV5-6 to TRBJ2-1, with 7 central nucleotides matching TRBD2. This TCR was recovered from a woman in her forties in good health. Some clones in this sample may be carry-over from other donors' samples. The CDR3 region: CASSPGREWGNEQFF. The sequence in DNA is TGTGCCAGCAGCCCGGGGCGGGAGTGGGGCAATGAGCAGTTCTTC.